This TCR beta chain was recorded in a study of blood T cell repertoires in COVID-19. Per germline, CDR1 KGHSH and CDR2 LQKENI. The J segment lost 6 bases and the V segment lost 5 bases, leaving 8 bases of the junction unmatched. The CDR3 length is 14 residues. Source study methods: From reference gene primer amplification, estimates of nucleated cell counts were derived. Sequencing used immunoSEQ multiplex PCR; TCRdb keeps in-frame clones, though not all of them. D and trimming come from the DNA, and the V and J calls and clone size come from that table. The sample has about 220,000 clones, around 84% seen once; the top ten hold nearly 20%.

This sequence joins TRBV18 and TRBJ2-7, with 9 bases that match TRBD2. This receptor was identified in a man aged 30 to 39 with active or convalescent COVID-19. Sequenced material: peripheral blood. The CDR3 here is CASSSSGMLGEQYF. In nucleotides, the CDR3 is TGTGCCAGCTCATCTAGCGGGATGTTGGGCGAGCAGTACTTC.